This T cell receptor beta chain was obtained from a study of CD8 T cells in Susac syndrome. Study outcomes and limitations: Individuals included in the TCR sequencing and HLA analysis were acknowledged by the study to be relatively few in number.

This clonotype occurred once. Its target is unknown. RNA, at about 0.45 to 1 ug, was reverse transcribed with random hexamers. The amplification used immunoSEQ multiplex PCR on TCR beta CDR3; it spanned 54 Vbeta and 13 Jbeta. TCRdb re-derived calls from the immunoSEQ multiplex PCR reads in MiXCR, one entry per CDR3 protein. The sample has under 200,000 distinct CDR3 sequences, 95% to 96% seen once. V gave up 6 bases and J gave up 6 bases, with 8 bases separating them. Germline CDR1 and CDR2: SQVTM and ANQGSEA. There are 10 residues in the CDR3. Sequencing was carried out using CD4+ T cells from PBMCs. The V and J genes are TRBV29-1 and TRBJ1-2; tentatively, D is TRBD1 (5 bases). This TCR came from a human donor with Susac syndrome. For the CDR3, the DNA is TGCAGCGTGGTGGGGGATGGCTACACCTTC. The encoded protein is CSVVGDGYTF.